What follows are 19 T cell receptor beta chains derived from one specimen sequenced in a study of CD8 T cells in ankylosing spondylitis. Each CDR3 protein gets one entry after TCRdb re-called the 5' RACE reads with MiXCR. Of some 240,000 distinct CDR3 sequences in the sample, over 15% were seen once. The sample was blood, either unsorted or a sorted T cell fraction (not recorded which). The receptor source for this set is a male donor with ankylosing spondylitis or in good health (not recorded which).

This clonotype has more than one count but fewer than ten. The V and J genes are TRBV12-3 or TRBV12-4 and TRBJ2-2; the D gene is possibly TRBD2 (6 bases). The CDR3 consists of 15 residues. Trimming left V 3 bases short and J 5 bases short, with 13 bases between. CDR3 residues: CASSLEGGGTGELFF. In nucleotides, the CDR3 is TGTGCCAGCAGTTTGGAGGGAGGCGGGACCGGGGAGCTGTTTTTT.

Written as DNA, the CDR3 is TGCAGCGTTCGAAAGGGATACGAGCAGTACTTC. Amino acid sequence: CSVRKGYEQYF. V and J are TRBV29-1 and TRBJ2-7; D ambiguous. CDR1 and CDR2 (germline): SQVTM, ANQGSEA. The CDR3 runs to 11 residues. Trimming removed 5 bases at V and 4 bases at J, with 9 bases between.

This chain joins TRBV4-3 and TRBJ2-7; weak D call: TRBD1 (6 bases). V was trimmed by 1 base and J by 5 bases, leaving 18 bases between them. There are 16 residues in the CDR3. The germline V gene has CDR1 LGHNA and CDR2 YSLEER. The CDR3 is CASSQVTAGAADEQYF. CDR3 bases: TGCGCCAGCAGCCAAGTAACCGCAGGGGCCGCGGACGAGCAGTACTTC.

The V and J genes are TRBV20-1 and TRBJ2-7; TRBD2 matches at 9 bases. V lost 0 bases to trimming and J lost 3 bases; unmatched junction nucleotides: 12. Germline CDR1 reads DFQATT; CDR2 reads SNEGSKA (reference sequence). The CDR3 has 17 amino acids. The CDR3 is CSAREIRLAGEIYEQYF. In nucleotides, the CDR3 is TGCAGTGCTAGAGAAATAAGATTAGCGGGAGAAATCTACGAGCAGTACTTC.

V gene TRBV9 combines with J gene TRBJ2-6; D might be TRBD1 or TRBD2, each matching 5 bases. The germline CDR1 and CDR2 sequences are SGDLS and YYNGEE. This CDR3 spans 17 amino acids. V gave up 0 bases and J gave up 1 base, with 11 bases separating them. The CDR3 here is CASSVVGTESGANVLTF. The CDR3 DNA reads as TGTGCCAGCAGCGTAGTAGGGACGGAATCTGGGGCCAACGTCCTGACTTTC.

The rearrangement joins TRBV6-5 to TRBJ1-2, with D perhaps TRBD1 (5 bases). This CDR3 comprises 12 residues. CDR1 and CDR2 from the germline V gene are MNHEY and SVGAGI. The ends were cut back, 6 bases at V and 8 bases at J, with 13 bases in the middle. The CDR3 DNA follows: TGTGCCAGCAGAGAGGGGACGGTCGGCTACACCTTC. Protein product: CASREGTVGYTF.

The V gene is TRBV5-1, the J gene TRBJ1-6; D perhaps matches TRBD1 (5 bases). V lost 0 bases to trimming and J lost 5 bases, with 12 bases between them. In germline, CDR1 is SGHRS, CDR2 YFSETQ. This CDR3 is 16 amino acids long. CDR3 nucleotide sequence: TGCGCCAGCAGCTTGGCGCCTTCGGGGGATAATTCACCCCTCCACTTT. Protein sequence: CASSLAPSGDNSPLHF.

DNA of the CDR3: TGCAGCGTGGTGGGACTAGCGGAATTTAACAATGAGCAGTTCTTC. Translation: CSVVGLAEFNNEQFF. The chain uses TRBV29-1 and TRBJ2-1; 11 bases fit TRBD2. The trim removed 6 bases at V and 5 bases at J, leaving 9 bases unmatched. Looked up from germline, CDR1 is SQVTM and CDR2 is ANQGSEA. The length of the CDR3 is 15 residues.

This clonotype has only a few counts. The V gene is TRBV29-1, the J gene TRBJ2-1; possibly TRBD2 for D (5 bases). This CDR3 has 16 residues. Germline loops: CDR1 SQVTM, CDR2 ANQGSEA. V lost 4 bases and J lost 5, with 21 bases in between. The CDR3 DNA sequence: TGCAGCGTTGTGGTGTGGCGGAGCGGTTCTCACAATGAGCAGTTCTTC. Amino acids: CSVVVWRSGSHNEQFF.

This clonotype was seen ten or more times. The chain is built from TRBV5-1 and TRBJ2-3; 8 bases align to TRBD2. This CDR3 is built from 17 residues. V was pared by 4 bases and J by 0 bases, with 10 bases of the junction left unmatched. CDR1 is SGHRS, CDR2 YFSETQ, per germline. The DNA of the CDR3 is TGCGCCAGCAGCCTGAGCGGGAGAACTACTAGCACAGATACGCAGTATTTT. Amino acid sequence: CASSLSGRTTSTDTQYF.

DNA of the CDR3: TGCGCCAGCAGCTTGGTACAGGCTCGACAACTAGCCAAAAACATTCAGTACTTC. Its translation: CASSLVQARQLAKNIQYF. V gene TRBV5-1 combines with J gene TRBJ2-4; weak D call: TRBD1 (5 bases). The germline CDR1 and CDR2 sequences are SGHRS and YFSETQ. V lost 0 bases and J 0 bases, leaving 16 bases between the germline ends. This CDR3 has 18 residues.

CDR3 DNA sequence: TGTGCCAGCAGTGAAGCCGGACGGAACGCCCCGTACGAGCAGTACTTC. As protein: CASSEAGRNAPYEQYF. This chain uses TRBV6-1 with TRBJ2-7; unclear D gene. The V and J ends lost 0 bases and 4 bases respectively, with 16 bases between them. Germline V gene lookup returns CDR1 MNHNS and CDR2 SASEGT. The length of the CDR3 is 16 residues.

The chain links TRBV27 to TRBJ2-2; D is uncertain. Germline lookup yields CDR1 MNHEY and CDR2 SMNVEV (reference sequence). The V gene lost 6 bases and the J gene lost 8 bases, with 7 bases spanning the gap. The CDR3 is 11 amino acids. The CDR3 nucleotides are TGTGCCAGCAGATCGTTGGGGGAGCTGTTTTTT. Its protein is CASRSLGELFF.

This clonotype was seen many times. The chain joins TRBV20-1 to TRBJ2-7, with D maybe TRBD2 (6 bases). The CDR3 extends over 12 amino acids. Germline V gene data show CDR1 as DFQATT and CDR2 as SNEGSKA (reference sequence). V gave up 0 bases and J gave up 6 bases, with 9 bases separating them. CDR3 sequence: CSARDGGAEQYF. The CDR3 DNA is TGCAGTGCTAGAGATGGAGGGGCCGAGCAGTACTTC.

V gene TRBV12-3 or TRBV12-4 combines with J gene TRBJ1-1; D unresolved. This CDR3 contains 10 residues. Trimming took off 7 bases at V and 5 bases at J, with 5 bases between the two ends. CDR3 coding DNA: TGTGCCAGCACGTGGACTGAAGCTTTCTTT. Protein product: CASTWTEAFF.

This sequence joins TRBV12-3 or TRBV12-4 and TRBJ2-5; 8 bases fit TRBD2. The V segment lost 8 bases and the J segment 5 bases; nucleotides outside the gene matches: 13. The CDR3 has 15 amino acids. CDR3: CASSISLAGGETQYF. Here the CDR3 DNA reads TGTGCCAGCTCCATATCTCTAGCGGGTGGTGAGACCCAGTACTTC.

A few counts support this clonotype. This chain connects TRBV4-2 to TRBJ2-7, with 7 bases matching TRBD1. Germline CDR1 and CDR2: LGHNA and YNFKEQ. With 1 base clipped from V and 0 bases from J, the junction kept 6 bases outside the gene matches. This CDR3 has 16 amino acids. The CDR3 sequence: CASSQVYRGDSYEQYF. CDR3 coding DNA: TGTGCCAGCAGCCAAGTGTACAGGGGTGACTCCTACGAGCAGTACTTC.

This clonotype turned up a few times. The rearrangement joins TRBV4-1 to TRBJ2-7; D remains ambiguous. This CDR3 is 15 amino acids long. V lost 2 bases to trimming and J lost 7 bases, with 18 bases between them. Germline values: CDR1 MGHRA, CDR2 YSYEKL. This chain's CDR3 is CASSQLHPYAGEQYF. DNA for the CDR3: TGCGCCAGCAGCCAATTGCACCCTTATGCTGGGGAGCAGTACTTC.

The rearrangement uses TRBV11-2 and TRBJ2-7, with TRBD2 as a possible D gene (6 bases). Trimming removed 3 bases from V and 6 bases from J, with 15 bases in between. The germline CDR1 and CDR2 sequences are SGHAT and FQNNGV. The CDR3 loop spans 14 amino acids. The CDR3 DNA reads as TGTGCCAGCAGCTTGGCGGGAAGTGGTCCCGAGCAGTACTTC. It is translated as CASSLAGSGPEQYF.